Below are 9 T cell receptor beta chains sequenced from a single sample in a study of blood T cell repertoires in COVID-19. Libraries were prepared by immunoSEQ multiplex PCR; TCRdb keeps only in-frame clonotypes and omits some of them. The sample holds tens of thousands of clones; around nine tenths are singletons and the top ten take roughly 2%. What was sequenced was peripheral blood. The receptors derive from a man in his forties or fifties with acute or convalescent COVID-19.

CDR3 coding DNA: TGTGCCAGCAGCCACTCACAGGGGGCGGGTACAGATACGCAGTATTTT. This sequence encodes CASSHSQGAGTDTQYF. The chain carries TRBV5-4 and TRBJ2-3; 9 positions match TRBD1. CDR1 SGHNT and CDR2 YYREEE come from the germline V gene (reference sequence). With V trimmed by 4 bases and J by 3 bases, 9 bases remained unmatched. The CDR3 sequence is 16 residues long.

The chain links TRBV30 to TRBJ1-2; perhaps TRBD1 as D (6 bases). V was pared by 2 bases and J by 0 bases, with 7 bases between. The germline V gene encodes CDR1 GTSNPN and CDR2 SVGIG (reference sequence). The CDR3 sequence is 13 residues long. CDR3 in DNA: TGTGCCTGGAGTAAGGGGGCTAACTATGGCTACACCTTC. Amino acids: CAWSKGANYGYTF. The full variable domain, rest sourced from reference TRBV30 and TRBJ1-2, is SQTIHQWPATLVQPVGSPLSLECTVEGTSNPNLYWYRQAAGRGLQLLFYSVGIGQISSEVPQNLSASRPQDRQFILSSKKLLLSDSGFYLCAWSKGANYGYTFGSGTRLTVV.

The J gene is TRBJ2-3, the V gene TRBV11-2; TRBD2 agrees at 8 bases. V was clipped by 7 bases and J by 0 bases; unmatched bases: 6. CDR3 size: 15 residues. The V gene's germline CDR1 is SGHAT and CDR2 FQNNGV. The CDR3 DNA is TGTGCCAGCACCGGGGGGGAAACTAGCACAGATACGCAGTATTTT. This encodes CASTGGETSTDTQYF.

The chain combines TRBV29-1 with TRBJ2-1; D is unclear. The CDR3 loop spans 10 amino acids. From germline, CDR1 is SQVTM and CDR2 ANQGSEA. The ends were cut back, 3 bases at V and 10 bases at J, with 7 bases in the middle. The CDR3 nucleotides are TGCAGCGTTGATTTACAAGAGCAGTTCTTC. Translating gives CSVDLQEQFF.

This chain joins TRBV5-1 and TRBJ2-2; 9 bases fit TRBD1. The CDR3 contains 15 residues. The germline CDR1 and CDR2 sequences are SGHRS and YFSETQ. After removal of 4 bases from V and 5 bases from J, the junction contained 6 bases not matched to a gene. The CDR3 region has the DNA TGCGCCAGCAGCCTGAACAGGGGGCGGACCGGGGAGCTGTTTTTT. Translated, it gives CASSLNRGRTGELFF.

This rearrangement joins TRBV27 to TRBJ2-3, with a possible D match to TRBD2 (5 bases). This CDR3 contains 15 residues. The germline CDR1 and CDR2 sequences are MNHEY and SMNVEV (reference sequence). The V and J ends lost 2 bases and 1 base respectively, with 10 bases between them. The CDR3 reads CASSLTRGGTDTQYF. The CDR3 DNA sequence: TGTGCCAGCAGTTTAACCCGGGGTGGCACAGATACGCAGTATTTT.

This clone has a handful of counts. The V gene is TRBV3-1 (or the pseudogene TRBV3-2), the J gene TRBJ2-1, with D possibly being TRBD1 (5 bases). V lost 1 base and J lost 5, with 9 bases in between. CDR3 length: 14 amino acids. Germline CDR1 and CDR2: LGHDT and YNNKEL (reference sequence). CDR3 nucleotide sequence: TGTGCCAGCAGCCAAGCGGGCAGGGACAATGAGCAGTTCTTC. Amino acids: CASSQAGRDNEQFF.

This clone was seen once. The chain is built from TRBV5-5 and TRBJ1-6; D gene unclear. This CDR3 spans 14 amino acids. The V and J ends lost 0 bases and 6 bases respectively, with 7 bases between them. Looked up from germline, CDR1 is SGHKS and CDR2 is YYEKEE (reference sequence). The CDR3 region is CASSLGGSNSPLHF. The CDR3 DNA reads TGTGCCAGCAGCTTGGGAGGGAGTAATTCACCCCTCCACTTT.

This chain uses TRBV3-1 (or the pseudogene TRBV3-2) with TRBJ1-2; 7 nucleotides line up with TRBD1. The germline CDR1 and CDR2 sequences are LGHDT and YNNKEL (reference sequence). The trim removed 1 base at V and 4 bases at J, leaving 9 bases unmatched. The CDR3 totals 16 residues. The CDR3 nucleotides read TGTGCCAGCAGCCAAGTTCCTGACAGGGAAGGCTATGGCTACACCTTC. Translated, it gives CASSQVPDREGYGYTF.